Following are 15 T cell receptor beta chains from one sample sequenced in a study of T cells after yellow fever vaccination. TCRdb passed the 5' RACE reads through MiXCR, listing each CDR3 protein once. The data hold some 99,000 distinct CDR3 sequences, with under 6.5% observed a single time. Here the sequenced sample was CD8+ T cells sorted from PBMCs, taken 10 days after the yellow fever booster vaccination. The origin of the receptors is a man aged 18 to 30 who received the YFV17D yellow fever vaccine.

This clonotype was observed a few times. V is TRBV11-2 and J is TRBJ2-7, with 12 nucleotides matching TRBD1. CDR1 and CDR2 from the germline V gene are SGHAT and FQNNGV. This CDR3 comprises 16 residues. J gave up 5 bases and V 4 bases, and 9 bases lay outside the gene matches. In DNA form, the CDR3 reads TGTGCCAGCAGCTGGGCCGTGGGGACAGGGGGCGACGAGCAGTACGTC. Translation gives CASSWAVGTGGDEQYV.

The rearrangement links TRBV20-1 to TRBJ2-1; 9 positions match TRBD1. V was pared by 4 bases and J by 0 bases, with 4 bases of the junction left unmatched. Germline loops: CDR1 DFQATT, CDR2 SNEGSKA (reference sequence). The CDR3 consists of 15 residues. This chain's CDR3 is CSAKVGQGSYNEQFF. In nucleotides, the CDR3 is TGCAGTGCTAAGGTGGGACAGGGCTCCTACAATGAGCAGTTCTTC.

V gene TRBV30 combines with J gene TRBJ2-3, with D tentatively TRBD2 (5 bases). V lost 1 base and J lost 3, with 11 bases in between. CDR1 is GTSNPN, CDR2 SVGIG, per germline (reference sequence). The CDR3 sequence is 14 residues long. DNA for the CDR3: TGTGCCTGGAGTGGGACTCCCGGGACAGATACGCAGTATTTT. Protein sequence: CAWSGTPGTDTQYF.

This clonotype was seen more than once but under ten times. This chain joins TRBV6-6 and TRBJ2-5; 7 bases agree with TRBD1. The CDR3 totals 16 residues. Per germline, CDR1 MNHNY and CDR2 SVGAGI (reference sequence). Trimming at V came to 2 bases and at J to 1 base, leaving 7 bases not matched to a gene. The DNA for the CDR3 is TGTGCCAGCAGTTACCCAACAGGGGAGAGCCAAGAGACCCAGTACTTC. Protein sequence: CASSYPTGESQETQYF.

In this sample, this clonotype turned up many times. The chain couples TRBV20-1 to TRBJ2-1, with D tentatively TRBD2 (6 bases). The V end lost 0 bases, the J end lost 0 bases, and 12 bases lay between the germline ends. CDR3 size: 16 residues. CDR1 is DFQATT, CDR2 SNEGSKA, per germline (reference sequence). The CDR3 region is CSARDPSANSYNEQFF. The CDR3 region has the DNA TGCAGTGCTAGAGATCCTAGCGCGAACTCCTACAATGAGCAGTTCTTC.

The table lists this clonotype with a few counts. V gene TRBV29-1 combines with J gene TRBJ2-7; no clear D. Germline-derived CDR1 and CDR2 are SQVTM and ANQGSEA. Trimming stripped 2 bases from V and 7 bases from J, with 9 bases between. The CDR3 loop spans 11 amino acids. DNA of the CDR3: TGCAGCGTTGAAAGGGTGGGAGAGCAGTACTTC. As protein: CSVERVGEQYF.

The rearrangement uses TRBV30 and TRBJ1-1; the D is unclear. The CDR3 has 12 residues. The germline V and J ends were trimmed by 0 bases and 0 bases, with 2 bases remaining between them. Looked up from germline, CDR1 is GTSNPN and CDR2 is SVGIG (reference sequence). CDR3 residues: CAWSVVNTEAFF. The DNA for the CDR3 is TGTGCCTGGAGTGTAGTGAACACTGAAGCTTTCTTT. The full variable domain, rest sourced from reference TRBV30 and TRBJ1-1, is SQTIHQWPATLVQPVGSPLSLECTVEGTSNPNLYWYRQAAGRGLQLLFYSVGIGQISSEVPQNLSASRPQDRQFILSSKKLLLSDSGFYLCAWSVVNTEAFFGQGTRLTVV.

The sample holds a few counts of this clonotype. The chain joins TRBV12-3 or TRBV12-4 to TRBJ2-3; 9 bases align to TRBD1. With 6 bases clipped from V and 5 bases from J, the junction kept 9 bases outside the gene matches. The CDR3 length is 15 residues. CDR3 amino acids: CASRTGQGSRDTQYF. CDR3 bases: TGTGCCAGCAGGACTGGACAGGGGAGTAGAGATACGCAGTATTTT.

This clonotype came up many times. This rearrangement joins TRBV6-2 or TRBV6-3 to TRBJ2-1; 10 nucleotides match TRBD1. The CDR3 has 16 amino acids. With 3 bases clipped from V and 8 bases from J, the junction kept 10 bases outside the gene matches. Germline lookup yields CDR1 MNHEY and CDR2 SVGEGT. As DNA, the CDR3 is TGTGCCAGCAGTTATCTCATCGGACAGGGGGACTATGAGCAGTTCTTC. Its translation is CASSYLIGQGDYEQFF.

The table lists this clonotype with a few counts. The rearrangement uses TRBV10-3 and TRBJ2-1; 10 positions agree with TRBD2. Trimming removed 4 bases from V and 6 bases from J; junction bases left unmatched: 3. This CDR3 has 14 amino acids. CDR1 and CDR2 from the germline V gene are ENHRY and SYGVKD. The CDR3 nucleotides are TGTGCCATCAGTGTTAGCGGGGGGAGCAATGAGCAGTTCTTC. Its protein product is CAISVSGGSNEQFF.

The gene calls are TRBV4-1 and TRBJ2-3, with D perhaps being TRBD1 or TRBD2 (5 bases each). The CDR3 has 15 residues. The germline V gene has CDR1 MGHRA and CDR2 YSYEKL. V gave up 1 base and J gave up 2 bases, with 10 bases separating them. In DNA, the CDR3 is TGCGCCAGCAGCCAAGGGGGACCGTTCACAGATACGCAGTATTTT. This gives the protein CASSQGGPFTDTQYF.

The table lists this clonotype with a few counts. The chain is built from TRBV27 and TRBJ1-5, with 11 bases aligning to TRBD1. The CDR3 totals 14 residues. Germline CDR1 MNHEY, CDR2 SMNVEV (reference sequence). V lost 4 bases and J lost 11; bases outside the gene matches: 7. CDR3 residues: CASSSGTGGMAQHF. The CDR3 coding sequence is TGTGCCAGCAGTTCCGGGACAGGGGGGATGGCCCAGCATTTT.

In its sample, this clonotype was seen a few times. This chain joins TRBV7-8 and TRBJ1-2, with TRBD1 identical over 9 bases. The V segment lost 4 bases and the J segment 2 bases; nucleotides outside the gene matches: 2. CDR1 and CDR2 (germline): SGHVS, FQNEAQ. The length of the CDR3 is 14 residues. CDR3 sequence (DNA): TGTGCCAGCAGCTCCGGGACAGGGAACTATGGCTACACCTTC. Encoded protein: CASSSGTGNYGYTF.

The table lists this clonotype with a few counts. This chain connects TRBV7-8 to TRBJ2-5; D is unclear. The CDR3 is 13 amino acids. Trimming removed 6 bases from V and 4 bases from J, with 12 bases in between. From germline, CDR1 is SGHVS and CDR2 FQNEAQ. Written as DNA, the CDR3 is TGTGCCAGCAGGTTTCTGGGTCCAGAGACCCAGTACTTC. Protein: CASRFLGPETQYF.

In its sample, this clonotype was seen many times. The rearrangement links TRBV19 to TRBJ2-5; maybe TRBD2 (7 bases). The CDR3 sequence is 15 residues long. V was pared by 6 bases and J by 1 base, with 15 bases between. Germline CDR1 reads LNHDA; CDR2 reads SQIVND (reference sequence). The CDR3: CASSRGAGGQETQYF. The CDR3 bases are TGTGCCAGTAGCCGGGGGGCGGGCGGCCAAGAGACCCAGTACTTC.